These 10 T cell receptor beta chains share one sample of origin, sequenced in a study of blood T cell repertoires in COVID-19. Data came from immunoSEQ multiplex PCR; TCRdb stores just in-frame clones and leaves some out. The repertoire holds 200,000 or so clones, with roughly 84% as singletons. Sequenced input: PBMCs or T cells enriched from blood (not recorded which). Receptors were obtained from a man aged 30 to 45 in a cohort exposed to, infected with or recovered from COVID-19 (not recorded which).

The V and J genes are TRBV7-9 and TRBJ1-4; 7 bases line up with TRBD1. Germline trimming cut 3 bases from V and 6 bases from J; bases unmatched to any gene: 7. This CDR3 is 15 amino acids long. Germline-derived CDR1 and CDR2 are SEHNR and FQNEAQ (reference sequence). CDR3 DNA sequence: TGTGCCAGCAGCTTCGCGACAGGGCGGGATGAAAAACTGTTTTTT. It specifies CASSFATGRDEKLFF.

This chain uses TRBV19 with TRBJ2-7; 7 bases line up with TRBD2. Germline CDR1 reads LNHDA; CDR2 reads SQIVND (reference sequence). J gave up 2 bases and V 8 bases, and 3 bases lay outside the gene matches. The CDR3 extends over 12 amino acids. Here the CDR3 DNA reads TGTGCCAGTCCTAGCGGCCCCTACGAGCAGTACTTC. Amino acid sequence: CASPSGPYEQYF.

The chain recombines TRBV3-1 (or the pseudogene TRBV3-2) with TRBJ1-2; possibly TRBD1 for D (5 bases). Looked up from germline, CDR1 is LGHDT and CDR2 is YNNKEL (reference sequence). V was cut by 4 bases and J by 8 bases, with 17 bases left in between. This CDR3 has 14 residues. As DNA, the CDR3 is TGTGCCAGCAGCCCCGACAGTTACTTAGGCGGCTACACCTTC. Translation: CASSPDSYLGGYTF.

The chain joins TRBV7-3 to TRBJ2-7; the D gene is possibly TRBD2 (5 bases). The CDR3 is 14 amino acids. Germline CDR1 SGHTA, CDR2 FQGTGA. Trimming removed 3 bases from V and 5 bases from J, with 14 bases in between. CDR3 DNA: TGTGCCAGCAGCTTTGAGGGTAAACCGGACGAGCAGTACTTC. This gives the protein CASSFEGKPDEQYF.

The chain carries TRBV15 and TRBJ2-7, with TRBD1 matching 7 bases. CDR1 is LNHNV and CDR2 is YYDKDF in the germline V gene (reference sequence). Unmatched junction bases numbered 3, after V lost 8 bases and J lost 2 bases. CDR3 length: 12 residues. For the CDR3, the DNA is TGTGCCACCTCGACAGGGCCCTACGAGCAGTACTTC. Amino acid sequence: CATSTGPYEQYF.

The rearrangement links TRBV18 to TRBJ2-7; possibly TRBD1 for D (6 bases). Germline V lookup: CDR1 KGHSH, CDR2 LQKENI. The V and J ends lost 4 bases and 6 bases respectively, with 10 bases between them. The CDR3 has 12 residues. The CDR3 coding sequence is TGTGCCAGCTCACTACCAGGGGTCGAGCAGTACTTC. Its translation: CASSLPGVEQYF. The full variable domain, with the rest looked up from reference TRBV18 and TRBJ2-7, is NAGVMQNPRHLVRRRGQEARLRCSPMKGHSHVYWYRQLPEEGLKFMVYLQKENIIDESGMPKERFSAEFPKEGPSILRIQQVVRGDSAAYFCASSLPGVEQYFGPGTRLTVT.

CDR3 bases: TGTGCCAGCAGATTCGGACAGGGAGGATCACCCCTCCACTTT. Its protein product is CASRFGQGGSPLHF. The chain links TRBV3-1 (or the pseudogene TRBV3-2) to TRBJ1-6; 8 bases are a match to TRBD1. The V gene's germline CDR1 is LGHDT and CDR2 YNNKEL (reference sequence). The CDR3 has 14 residues. Trimming removed 6 bases from V and 10 bases from J; junction bases left unmatched: 8.

This clone appeared a few times. The CDR3 reads CASQTAVLTEAFF. Here the CDR3 DNA reads TGTGCCAGCCAAACGGCGGTATTAACTGAAGCTTTCTTT. The chain combines TRBV27 with TRBJ1-1; no definite D call. The V gene's germline CDR1 is MNHEY and CDR2 SMNVEV (reference sequence). Trimming shortened V by 8 bases and J by 5 bases, and 15 bases separated the two germline ends. CDR3 length: 13 residues.

This clone was seen a handful of times. The gene calls are TRBV6-2 or TRBV6-3 and TRBJ2-7, with 7 bases identical to TRBD2. The V segment lost 3 bases and the J segment 0 bases; nucleotides outside the gene matches: 8. Germline V lookup: CDR1 MNHEY, CDR2 SVGEGT. CDR3 size: 16 residues. CDR3 sequence (DNA): TGTGCCAGCAGTTATATCATTGGCGGGAGCTCCTACGAGCAGTACTTC. Its translation: CASSYIIGGSSYEQYF.

The V call is TRBV2, the J call TRBJ1-5, with D tentatively TRBD1 (6 bases). The germline V gene encodes CDR1 SNHLY and CDR2 FYNNEI. Trimming took 8 bases from V and 2 from J, leaving 10 bases between them. This CDR3 is 13 amino acids long. The CDR3, as DNA: TGTGCCAGCGAAAAGGGGGGCAATCAGCCCCAGCATTTT. It translates to CASEKGGNQPQHF.